The 13 T cell receptor beta chains given below trace back to one sample, sequenced in a study of OX40 agonist ivuxolimab in advanced cancers. Profiling relied on immunoSEQ multiplex PCR, and the TCRdb table lists in-frame clones only, not all of them. The sample records 90,000 or so clones, 91% being singletons. The material sequenced was CD4+ or CD8+ T cells sorted from blood, taken in a trial of the OX40 agonist ivuxolimab. These TCRs come from an adult with an advanced solid tumor such as melanoma, head and neck, liver or kidney cancer.

The chain has TRBV5-4 and TRBJ2-3; 7 bases agree with TRBD2. CDR1 SGHNT and CDR2 YYREEE come from the germline V gene (reference sequence). The CDR3 covers 15 residues. The trim removed 3 bases at V and 0 bases at J, leaving 4 bases unmatched. The DNA of the CDR3 is TGTGCCAGCAGCTCCGGGACTACTAGCACAGATACGCAGTATTTT. This codes for CASSSGTTSTDTQYF.

The chain recombines TRBV29-1 with TRBJ2-1; 10 nucleotides align to TRBD2. Looked up from germline, CDR1 is SQVTM and CDR2 is ANQGSEA. V trimming: 5 bases; J trimming: 1 base; junction bases outside the gene matches: 2. There are 14 residues in the CDR3. The CDR3 protein is CSVSTSGSYNEQFF. Here the CDR3 DNA reads TGCAGCGTTTCGACTAGCGGGTCCTACAATGAGCAGTTCTTC.

This rearrangement joins TRBV7-9 to TRBJ1-4, with a possible D match to TRBD1 (6 bases). The CDR3 totals 16 residues. Trimming removed 5 bases at V and 0 bases at J, with 13 bases between. CDR1 is SEHNR, CDR2 FQNEAQ, per germline (reference sequence). CDR3 sequence: CASSLGQSTTNEKLFF. CDR3 nucleotides: TGTGCCAGCAGCCTCGGACAGTCCACAACTAATGAAAAACTGTTTTTT.

The CDR3 region is CASSPGGTGNTEAFF. The CDR3 bases are TGTGCCAGCAGTCCCGGGGGGACAGGGAACACTGAAGCTTTCTTT. The V and J genes are TRBV28 and TRBJ1-1; 8 positions match TRBD1. Germline values: CDR1 MDHEN, CDR2 SYDVKM. V lost 5 bases and J lost 1; bases outside the gene matches: 6. The CDR3 runs 15 residues.

CDR3 bases: TGTGCCAGCAGCTCGGACAGGGACTATGGCTACACCTTC. Its protein product is CASSSDRDYGYTF. V and J are TRBV5-8 and TRBJ1-2; 8 bases map to TRBD1. Looked up from germline, CDR1 is SGHTS and CDR2 is YDEGEE. V was pared by 3 bases and J by 3 bases, with 1 base of the junction left unmatched. The CDR3 sequence is 13 residues long.

This sequence joins TRBV5-4 and TRBJ2-5, with 9 bases matching TRBD1. Germline V gene sequence: CDR1 SGHNT, CDR2 YYREEE (reference sequence). This CDR3 region has 15 residues. V dropped 7 bases and J dropped 7; count of bases not matched to a gene: 14. The chain's CDR3 is CASRWSRDRVGTQYF. CDR3 bases: TGTGCCAGCCGTTGGTCTAGGGACAGGGTTGGGACCCAGTACTTC.

This clone has only one observation. This rearrangement joins TRBV19 to TRBJ2-5; TRBD2 matches at 8 bases. V was clipped by 6 bases and J by 1 base; unmatched bases: 4. CDR3 size: 14 residues. Per the germline V gene, CDR1 is LNHDA and CDR2 is SQIVND (reference sequence). The CDR3 sequence: CASSPAGVQETQYF. The CDR3 DNA sequence: TGTGCCAGTAGCCCAGCGGGAGTCCAAGAGACCCAGTACTTC.

V is TRBV25-1 and J is TRBJ1-3; perhaps TRBD1 as D (6 bases). There are 14 residues in the CDR3. The V gene lost 10 bases and the J gene lost 7 bases, with 20 bases spanning the gap. Germline assignment: CDR1 MGHDK and CDR2 SYGVNS. CDR3 residues: CATGTPGRANTIYF. The CDR3 region has the DNA TGTGCCACCGGGACACCTGGTAGGGCGAACACCATATATTTT.

The chain has TRBV7-9 and TRBJ2-4; 8 bases map to TRBD2. V gave up 2 bases and J gave up 7 bases; unmatched junction bases: 4. Germline V gene sequence: CDR1 SEHNR, CDR2 FQNEAQ (reference sequence). There are 14 residues in the CDR3. CDR3 sequence (DNA): TGTGCCAGCAGCTTAAGCGGGAGATCGAACATTCAGTACTTC. Translating it yields CASSLSGRSNIQYF.

The gene calls are TRBV11-3 and TRBJ2-7; TRBD2 matches 13 bases. Germline V gene lookup returns CDR1 SGHNT and CDR2 YENEEA. The ends lost 4 bases at V and 7 bases at J; junction bases unmatched: 10. There are 16 residues in the CDR3. The CDR3 region is CASSSRLAGGKEEQYF. The CDR3, as DNA: TGTGCCAGCAGCTCCAGACTAGCGGGAGGAAAAGAGGAGCAGTACTTC.

The gene calls are TRBV30 and TRBJ1-5, with a possible D match to TRBD1 (5 bases). V dropped 1 base and J dropped 7 bases, with 14 bases sitting between them. There are 14 residues in the CDR3. From germline, CDR1 is GTSNPN and CDR2 SVGIG (reference sequence). The CDR3 loop is CAWSAFQGWQPQHF. Here the CDR3 DNA reads TGTGCCTGGAGTGCTTTCCAGGGTTGGCAGCCCCAGCATTTT.

V gene TRBV6-1 combines with J gene TRBJ1-1; perhaps TRBD1 as D (5 bases). The germline CDR1 and CDR2 sequences are MNHNS and SASEGT. V shed 4 bases and J shed 7 bases, with 13 bases lying between them. The CDR3 consists of 13 residues. CDR3: CASSGGREGEAFF. Here the CDR3 DNA reads TGTGCCAGCAGTGGGGGACGAGAAGGTGAAGCTTTCTTT.

The chain carries TRBV7-2 and TRBJ2-3; 10 nucleotides align to TRBD2. Germline loops: CDR1 SGHTA, CDR2 FQGNSA. J lost 5 bases, V lost 3 bases, and 8 bases had no gene match. CDR3 length: 16 amino acids. The CDR3 nucleotides read TGTGCCAGCAGCTTCGTGGGGCTAGCGGGAGTAGATACGCAGTATTTT. As protein: CASSFVGLAGVDTQYF. The full variable domain, completed using reference TRBV7-2 and TRBJ2-3, is GAGVSQSPSNKVTEKGKDVELRCDPISGHTALYWYRQSLGQGLEFLIYFQGNSAPDKSGLPSDRFSAERTGGSVSTLTIQRTQQEDSAVYLCASSFVGLAGVDTQYFGPGTRLTVL.